This T cell receptor (beta chain) appears in the sequencing data of a study of blood T cell repertoires in COVID-19. In the study overall: Sites across the United States, Italy and Spain contributed samples from acute and convalescent COVID-19. T cells, B-cell-depleted T cells, or PBMCs supplied cDNA or gDNA.

The table lists this clone with a few counts. Original processing notes: Amplification from reference gene primers served as the basis for estimated nucleated cell counts. Here immunoSEQ multiplex PCR was the method, and the copy in TCRdb shows in-frame clones only, minus some. V, J and clone size derive from that table, while D and trimming were established from the DNA sequence. Among 150,000 to 200,000 clones listed, 80% to 85% were seen once. V lost 4 bases to trimming and J lost 2 bases, with 13 bases between them. The CDR3 totals 14 residues. The germline V gene encodes CDR1 SGDLS and CDR2 YYNGEE.

The chain uses TRBV9 and TRBJ2-7; D is unresolved. The receptor was isolated from an elderly woman with active or convalescent COVID-19. Sequenced sample: peripheral blood. The chain's CDR3 is CASSPGVGTYEQYF. CDR3 bases: TGTGCCAGCAGCCCCGGAGTCGGAACCTACGAGCAGTACTTC.